The 20 T cell receptor beta chains given below trace back to one sample, sequenced in a study of blood T cells in healthy people across ages. A sample-barcoded 5' primer and a J-beta primer mix were used in a second PCR of roughly 6 to 11 cycles. TCRdb reprocessed the 5' RACE reads with MiXCR, giving one entry per CDR3 protein. Of more than 1.4 million distinct CDR3 sequences in the sample, roughly 45% were seen once. What was sequenced was blood. These TCRs come from a woman younger than 30 in good health.

The V and J genes are TRBV2 and TRBJ2-1; perhaps TRBD2 as D (5 bases). CDR1 SNHLY and CDR2 FYNNEI come from the germline V gene. V lost 2 bases and J 9 bases, leaving 17 bases between the germline ends. This CDR3 has 15 amino acids. CDR3 residues: CASSENGRGGSEQFF. DNA of the CDR3: TGTGCCAGCAGTGAAAATGGCCGGGGTGGCAGTGAGCAGTTCTTC.

This clonotype was seen a handful of times. The chain couples TRBV6-1 to TRBJ2-3; D may be TRBD1 (5 bases). With 6 bases removed from V and 0 bases from J, the gap between germline ends came to 19 bases. The CDR3 loop spans 17 amino acids. Looked up from germline, CDR1 is MNHNS and CDR2 is SASEGT. Here the CDR3 DNA reads TGTGCCAGCAGACCCCGGACAAAGCCTCTTAGCACAGATACGCAGTATTTT. This encodes CASRPRTKPLSTDTQYF.

This chain uses TRBV6-5 with TRBJ2-5; D is possibly TRBD1 (5 bases). Germline values: CDR1 MNHEY, CDR2 SVGAGI. The CDR3 consists of 15 residues. Trimming took off 7 bases at V and 2 bases at J, with 17 bases between the two ends. This CDR3 reads CASNYRQLPQETQYF. In DNA, the CDR3 is TGTGCCAGCAACTACAGGCAGCTCCCACAAGAGACCCAGTACTTC.

The rearrangement uses TRBV5-5 and TRBJ2-3, with D possibly TRBD1 on 6 matching bases. CDR3 length: 16 amino acids. V was clipped by 4 bases and J by 4 bases, with 19 bases between them. In germline, CDR1 is SGHKS, CDR2 YYEKEE (reference sequence). The CDR3, as DNA: TGTGCCAGCAGCGGATTCCGGGACACCCCCTCAGATACGCAGTATTTT. Translation gives CASSGFRDTPSDTQYF. Variable domain in full (rest from reference TRBV5-5 and TRBJ2-3): DAGVTQSPTHLIKTRGQQVTLRCSPISGHKSVSWYQQVLGQGPQFIFQYYEKEERGRGNFPDRFSARQFPNYSSELNVNALLLGDSALYLCASSGFRDTPSDTQYFGPGTRLTVL.

This chain uses TRBV7-2 with TRBJ1-2; D call uncertain. CDR1 is SGHTA and CDR2 is FQGNSA in the germline V gene. Trimming took 5 bases from V and 4 from J, leaving 14 bases between them. The CDR3 has 14 amino acids. The CDR3 region is CASSDYLAIYGYTF. The CDR3 region has the DNA TGTGCCAGCAGCGACTATTTGGCCATCTATGGCTACACCTTC.

This clonotype was counted a single time. The gene calls are TRBV20-1 and TRBJ2-1; D is uncertain. The DNA matches TRBJ2-7 better at its end, which makes the J call doubtful. Germline V lookup: CDR1 DFQATT, CDR2 SNEGSKA (reference sequence). The CDR3 is 14 amino acids. CDR3 residues: CSAQELSSYNEQYF. CDR3 DNA: TGCAGTGCCCAGGAACTTAGCTCCTACAATGAGCAGTACTTC.

V gene TRBV6-1 combines with J gene TRBJ1-5; the D is unclear. The ends were cut back, 7 bases at V and 0 bases at J, with 10 bases in the middle. The length of the CDR3 is 14 residues. Germline-derived CDR1 and CDR2 are MNHNS and SASEGT. The CDR3 nucleotides are TGTGCCAGCAAAACGGGGTATAGCAATCAGCCCCAGCATTTT. Its protein product is CASKTGYSNQPQHF.

V usage is TRBV14 and J usage is TRBJ1-2; D not resolved. V lost 4 bases to trimming and J lost 8 bases, with 17 bases between them. Germline CDR1 SGHDN, CDR2 FVKESK. The length of the CDR3 is 14 residues. The CDR3 DNA is TGTGCCAGCAGCCTCACCCCGGGCGAGTTCGGCTACACCTTC. It encodes CASSLTPGEFGYTF.

This clonotype came up a few times. The genes are TRBV5-1 and TRBJ2-7, with D possibly TRBD1 on 5 matching bases. The CDR3 spans 14 residues. V lost 0 bases and J 3 bases, leaving 10 bases between the germline ends. In germline, CDR1 is SGHRS, CDR2 YFSETQ. In nucleotides, the CDR3 is TGCGCCAGCAGCTTGGACCAAGGGGACTACGAGCAGTACTTC. Residues: CASSLDQGDYEQYF.

The V and J genes are TRBV2 and TRBJ1-2; 12 bases align to TRBD1. With V trimmed by 6 bases and J by 4 bases, 6 bases remained unmatched. The CDR3 has 15 residues. Per the germline V gene, CDR1 is SNHLY and CDR2 is FYNNEI. The CDR3 region has the DNA TGTGCCAGCAGACGGGGACAGGGGGCCCTCTATGGCTACACCTTC. Encoded protein: CASRRGQGALYGYTF.

The genes are TRBV5-1 and TRBJ2-3; D not resolved. The CDR3 runs 15 residues. Trimming pared 0 bases from V and 2 bases from J, leaving 10 bases between. Germline V gene lookup returns CDR1 SGHRS and CDR2 YFSETQ. CDR3 nucleotide sequence: TGCGCCAGCAGCTTGGAGTGGGCCCTCACAGATACGCAGTATTTT. Translating it yields CASSLEWALTDTQYF.

To note about this clonotype: At one end the junction does not follow the germline gene, possibly because of a read error. V is TRBV2 and J is TRBJ2-3, with TRBD2 identical over 11 bases. The germline gives CDR1 SNHLY, CDR2 FYNNEI. This CDR3 is 14 amino acids long. In DNA form, the CDR3 reads TGTGTCAGCAGTGAGACTAGCGGGGCAGGCACGCAGTATTTT. Translation: CVSSETSGAGTQYF.

The rearrangement joins TRBV28 to TRBJ2-1; D is undetermined. Germline V CDR1 and CDR2: MDHEN, SYDVKM. This CDR3 region has 13 residues. V lost 7 bases and J lost 4, with 11 bases in between. The CDR3: CASTTWAYNEQFF. The CDR3 DNA sequence: TGTGCCAGCACGACGTGGGCTTACAATGAGCAGTTCTTC.

The chain is built from TRBV12-3 or TRBV12-4 and TRBJ1-1; D remains ambiguous. V lost 2 bases to trimming and J lost 1 base, with 11 bases between them. The CDR3 has 15 amino acids. CDR3: CASSLLGRSNTEAFF. The CDR3 coding sequence is TGTGCCAGCAGTTTATTAGGCCGGTCGAACACTGAAGCTTTCTTT.

The chain couples TRBV7-9 to TRBJ2-1, with D perhaps TRBD1 (6 bases). The length of the CDR3 is 12 residues. Germline lookup yields CDR1 SEHNR and CDR2 FQNEAQ (reference sequence). V lost 5 bases to trimming and J lost 8 bases, with 10 bases between them. The CDR3 coding sequence is TGTGCCAGCAGCACACAGGGTCATGAGCAGTTCTTC. Translation: CASSTQGHEQFF.

The chain employs TRBV5-5 and TRBJ2-4; 10 positions match TRBD2. The J call may be faulty, since TRBJ2-7 better matches the DNA end. The germline gives CDR1 SGHKS, CDR2 YYEKEE (reference sequence). CDR3 size: 16 residues. CDR3 loop: CASSLAGLAASYEQYF. CDR3 nucleotides: TGTGCCAGCAGCTTGGCCGGACTAGCGGCCTCCTACGAGCAGTACTTC.

The chain has TRBV20-1 and TRBJ2-3, with 12 nucleotides matching TRBD2. With V trimmed by 5 bases and J by 3 bases, 3 bases remained unmatched. This CDR3 has 14 amino acids. Germline V gene data show CDR1 as DFQATT and CDR2 as SNEGSKA (reference sequence). CDR3 DNA: TGCAGTGCTCCTAGCGGGGGGGCGACAGATACGCAGTATTTT. Its protein is CSAPSGGATDTQYF.

This clonotype occurred a few times. This chain uses TRBV9 with TRBJ1-1; no firm D call. Germline assignment: CDR1 SGDLS and CDR2 YYNGEE. The CDR3 extends over 13 amino acids. V dropped 2 bases and J dropped 1 base, with 6 bases sitting between them. CDR3 protein: CASSVAGNTEAFF. For the CDR3, the DNA is TGTGCCAGCAGCGTGGCGGGGAACACTGAAGCTTTCTTT.

The chain couples TRBV3-1 to TRBJ2-1; D unresolved. The V gene lost 3 bases and the J gene lost 0 bases, with 9 bases spanning the gap. This CDR3 has 15 amino acids. Germline-derived CDR1 and CDR2 are LGHDT and YNNKEL (reference sequence). This chain's CDR3 is CASSQPQSSYNEQFF. In nucleotides, the CDR3 is TGTGCCAGCAGCCAGCCCCAAAGCTCCTACAATGAGCAGTTCTTC.

The gene calls are TRBV20-1 and TRBJ2-5, with TRBD2 matching over 12 bases. The J call may be faulty, since TRBJ2-7 better matches the DNA end. Germline CDR1 DFQATT, CDR2 SNEGSKA (reference sequence). The CDR3 is 16 residues long. The CDR3 reads CSARDPTSGRAYEQYF. DNA for the CDR3: TGCAGTGCTAGAGACCCGACTAGCGGGAGAGCGTACGAGCAGTACTTC.